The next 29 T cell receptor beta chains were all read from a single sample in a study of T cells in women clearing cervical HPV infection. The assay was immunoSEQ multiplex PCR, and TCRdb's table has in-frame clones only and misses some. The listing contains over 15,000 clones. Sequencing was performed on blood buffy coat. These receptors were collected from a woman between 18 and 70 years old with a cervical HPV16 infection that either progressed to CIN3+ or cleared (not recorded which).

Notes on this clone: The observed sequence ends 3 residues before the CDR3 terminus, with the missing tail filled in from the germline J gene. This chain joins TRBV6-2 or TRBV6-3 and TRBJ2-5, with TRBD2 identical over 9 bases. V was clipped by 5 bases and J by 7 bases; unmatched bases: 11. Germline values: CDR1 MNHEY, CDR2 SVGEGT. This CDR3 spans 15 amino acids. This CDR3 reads CASSPRRASGATQYF. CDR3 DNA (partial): TGTGCCAGCAGTCCCCGAAGGGCTAGCGGGGCGACC.

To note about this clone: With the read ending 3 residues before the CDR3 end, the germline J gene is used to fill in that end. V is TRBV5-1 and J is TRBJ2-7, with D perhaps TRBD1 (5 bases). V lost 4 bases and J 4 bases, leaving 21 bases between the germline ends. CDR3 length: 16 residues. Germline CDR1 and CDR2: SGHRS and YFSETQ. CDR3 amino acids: CASSPQGVGPQYEQYF. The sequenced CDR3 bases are TGCGCCAGCAGCCCCCAGGGCGTCGGCCCCCAGTACGAG.

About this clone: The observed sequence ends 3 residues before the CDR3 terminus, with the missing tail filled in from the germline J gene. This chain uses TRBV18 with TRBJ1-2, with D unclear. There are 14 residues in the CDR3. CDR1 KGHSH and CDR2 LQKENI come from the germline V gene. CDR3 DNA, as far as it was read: TGTGCCAGCTCACCAGGTCTAGGCGACCCCATC. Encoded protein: CASSPGLGDPI. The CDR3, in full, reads CASSPGLGDPIYTF.

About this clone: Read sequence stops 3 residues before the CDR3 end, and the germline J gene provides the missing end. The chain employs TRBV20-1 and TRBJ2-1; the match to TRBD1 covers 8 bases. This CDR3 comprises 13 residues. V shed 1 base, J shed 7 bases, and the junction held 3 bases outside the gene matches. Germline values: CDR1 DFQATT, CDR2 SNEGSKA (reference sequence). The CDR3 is CSARGTGSNEQFF. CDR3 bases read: TGCAGTGCTAGAGGGACAGGGTCGAATGAG.

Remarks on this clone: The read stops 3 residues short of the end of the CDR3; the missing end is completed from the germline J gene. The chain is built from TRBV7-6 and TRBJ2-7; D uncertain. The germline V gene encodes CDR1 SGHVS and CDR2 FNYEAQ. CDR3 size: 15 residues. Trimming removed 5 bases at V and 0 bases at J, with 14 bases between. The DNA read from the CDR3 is TGTGCCAGCAGCCTAAGGTCGGCAGGCTCCTACGAG. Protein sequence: CASSLRSAGSYE. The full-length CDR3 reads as CASSLRSAGSYEQYF.

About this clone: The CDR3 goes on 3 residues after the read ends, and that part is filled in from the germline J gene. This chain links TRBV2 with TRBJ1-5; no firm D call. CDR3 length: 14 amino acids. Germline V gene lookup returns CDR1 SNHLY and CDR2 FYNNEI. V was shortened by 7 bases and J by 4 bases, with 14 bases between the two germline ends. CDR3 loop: CASKFETENQPQHF. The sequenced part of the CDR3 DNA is TGTGCCAGCAAGTTCGAAACAGAAAATCAGCCC.

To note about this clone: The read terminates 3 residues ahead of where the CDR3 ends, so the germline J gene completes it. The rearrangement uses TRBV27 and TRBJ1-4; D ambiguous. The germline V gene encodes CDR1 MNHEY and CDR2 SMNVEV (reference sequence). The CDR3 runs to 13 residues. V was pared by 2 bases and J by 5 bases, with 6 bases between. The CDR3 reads CASSLGGNEKLFF. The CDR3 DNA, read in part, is TGTGCCAGCAGTTTAGGAGGGAATGAAAAA.

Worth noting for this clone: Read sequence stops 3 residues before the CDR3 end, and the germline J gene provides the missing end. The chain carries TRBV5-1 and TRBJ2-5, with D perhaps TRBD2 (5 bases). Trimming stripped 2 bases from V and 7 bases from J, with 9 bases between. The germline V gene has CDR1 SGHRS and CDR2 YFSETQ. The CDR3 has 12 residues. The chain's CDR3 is CASSFGVGTQYF. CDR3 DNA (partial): TGCGCCAGCAGCTTCGGGGTCGGGACC.

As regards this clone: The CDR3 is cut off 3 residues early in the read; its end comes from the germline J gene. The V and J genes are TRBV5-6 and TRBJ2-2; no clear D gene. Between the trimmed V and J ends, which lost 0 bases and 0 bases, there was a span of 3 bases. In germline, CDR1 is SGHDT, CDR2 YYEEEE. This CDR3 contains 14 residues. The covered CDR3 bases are TGTGCCAGCAGCTTGGCAGCGAACACCGGGGAG. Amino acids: CASSLAANTGE. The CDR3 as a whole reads CASSLAANTGELFF.

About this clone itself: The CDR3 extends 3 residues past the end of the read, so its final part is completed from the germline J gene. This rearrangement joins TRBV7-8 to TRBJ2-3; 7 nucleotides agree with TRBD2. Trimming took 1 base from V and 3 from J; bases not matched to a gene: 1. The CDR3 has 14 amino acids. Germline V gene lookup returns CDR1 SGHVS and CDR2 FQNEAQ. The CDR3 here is CASSLVGGTDTQYF. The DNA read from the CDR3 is TGTGCCAGCAGCTTAGTCGGGGGGACAGATACG.

Here the CDR3 reads CASSFRGHTEAFF. The DNA read from the CDR3 is TGTGCCAGCAGTTTCAGGGGTCACACTGAA. J is TRBJ1-1 and V is TRBV12-3 or TRBV12-4; perhaps TRBD1 as D (6 bases). The read stops 3 residues short of the end of the CDR3; the missing end is completed from the germline J gene. The CDR3 loop spans 13 amino acids. Trimming took off 3 bases at V and 3 bases at J, with 8 bases between the two ends.

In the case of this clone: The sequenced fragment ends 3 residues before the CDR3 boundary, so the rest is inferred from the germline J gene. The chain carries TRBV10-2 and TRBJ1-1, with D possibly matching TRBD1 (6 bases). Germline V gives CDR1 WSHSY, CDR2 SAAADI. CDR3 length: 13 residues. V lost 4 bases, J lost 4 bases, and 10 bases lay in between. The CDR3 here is CASSVRGPTEAFF. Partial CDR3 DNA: TGCGCCAGCAGTGTGCGGGGGCCCACTGAA.

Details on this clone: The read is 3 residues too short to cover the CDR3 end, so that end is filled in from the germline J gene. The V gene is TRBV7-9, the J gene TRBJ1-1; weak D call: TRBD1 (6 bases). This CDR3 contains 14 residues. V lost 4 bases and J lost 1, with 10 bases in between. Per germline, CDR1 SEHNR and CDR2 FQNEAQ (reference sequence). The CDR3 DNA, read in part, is TGTGCCAGCAGCTCTCTGACAGGGAACACTGAA. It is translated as CASSSLTGNTE. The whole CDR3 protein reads CASSSLTGNTEAFF.

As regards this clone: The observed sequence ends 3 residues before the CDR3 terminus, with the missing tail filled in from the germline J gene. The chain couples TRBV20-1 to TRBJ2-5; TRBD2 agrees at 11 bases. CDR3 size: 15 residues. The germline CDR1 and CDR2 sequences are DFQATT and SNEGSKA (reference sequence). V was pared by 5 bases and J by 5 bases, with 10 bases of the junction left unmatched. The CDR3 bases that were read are TGCAGTGCTGATCATAGCGGGGGGGCCGGGGAGACC. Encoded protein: CSADHSGGAGET. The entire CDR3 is CSADHSGGAGETQYF.

Incomplete CDR3 DNA: TGCGCCAGCAGCCAAGGCCGAGCGGGTGACACCGGGGAG. As protein: CASSQGRAGDTGE. The CDR3, in full, reads CASSQGRAGDTGELFF. The chain is built from TRBV4-1 and TRBJ2-2; D perhaps matches TRBD2 (6 bases). The observed sequence ends 3 residues before the CDR3 terminus, with the missing tail filled in from the germline J gene. There are 16 residues in the CDR3. Germline V gives CDR1 MGHRA, CDR2 YSYEKL. Trimming stripped 1 base from V and 3 bases from J, with 12 bases between.

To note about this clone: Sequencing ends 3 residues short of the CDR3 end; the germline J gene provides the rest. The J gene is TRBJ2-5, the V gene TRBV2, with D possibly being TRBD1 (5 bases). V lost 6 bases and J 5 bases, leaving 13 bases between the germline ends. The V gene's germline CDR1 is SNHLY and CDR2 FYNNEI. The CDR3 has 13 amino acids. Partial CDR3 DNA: TGTGCCAGCAGCCTCAGGGTGGGGGAGACC. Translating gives CASSLRVGET. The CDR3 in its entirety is CASSLRVGETQYF.

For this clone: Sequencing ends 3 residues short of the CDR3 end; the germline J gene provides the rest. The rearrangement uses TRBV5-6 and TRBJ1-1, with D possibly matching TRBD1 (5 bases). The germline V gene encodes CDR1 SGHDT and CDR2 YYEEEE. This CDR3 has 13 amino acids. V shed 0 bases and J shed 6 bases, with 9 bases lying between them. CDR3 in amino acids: CASSLGRAPEAFF. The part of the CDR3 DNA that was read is TGTGCCAGCAGCTTGGGCAGGGCCCCTGAA.

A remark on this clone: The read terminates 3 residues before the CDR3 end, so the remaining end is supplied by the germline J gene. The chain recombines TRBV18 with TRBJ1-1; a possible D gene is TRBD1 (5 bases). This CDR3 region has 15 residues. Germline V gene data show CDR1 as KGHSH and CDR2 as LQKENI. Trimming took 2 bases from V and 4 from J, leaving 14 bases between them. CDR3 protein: CASSPNAQGGTEAFF. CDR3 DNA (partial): TGTGCCAGCTCACCAAACGCCCAGGGAGGCACTGAA.

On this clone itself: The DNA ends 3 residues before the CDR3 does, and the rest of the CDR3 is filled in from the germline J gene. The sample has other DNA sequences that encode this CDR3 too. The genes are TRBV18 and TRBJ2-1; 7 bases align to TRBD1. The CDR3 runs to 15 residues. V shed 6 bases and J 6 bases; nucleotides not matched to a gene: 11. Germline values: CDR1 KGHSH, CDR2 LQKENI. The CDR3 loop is CASSPPARQGNEQFF. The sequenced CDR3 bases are TGTGCCAGCTCCCCCCCGGCGCGACAGGGCAATGAG.

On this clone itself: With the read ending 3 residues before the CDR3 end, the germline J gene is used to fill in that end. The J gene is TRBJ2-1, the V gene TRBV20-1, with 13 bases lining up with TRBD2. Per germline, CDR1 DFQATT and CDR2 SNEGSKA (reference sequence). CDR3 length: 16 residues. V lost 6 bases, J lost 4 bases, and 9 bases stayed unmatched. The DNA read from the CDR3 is TGCAGTGCGCGGACTAGCGGGGGACAACGATACAATGAG. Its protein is CSARTSGGQRYNE. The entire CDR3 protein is CSARTSGGQRYNEQFF.

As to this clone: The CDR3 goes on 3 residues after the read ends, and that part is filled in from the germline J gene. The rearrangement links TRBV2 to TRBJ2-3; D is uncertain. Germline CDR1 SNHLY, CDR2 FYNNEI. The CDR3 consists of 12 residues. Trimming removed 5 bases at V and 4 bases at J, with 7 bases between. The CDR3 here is CASSPTADTQYF. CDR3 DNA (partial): TGTGCCAGCAGTCCTACCGCAGATACG.

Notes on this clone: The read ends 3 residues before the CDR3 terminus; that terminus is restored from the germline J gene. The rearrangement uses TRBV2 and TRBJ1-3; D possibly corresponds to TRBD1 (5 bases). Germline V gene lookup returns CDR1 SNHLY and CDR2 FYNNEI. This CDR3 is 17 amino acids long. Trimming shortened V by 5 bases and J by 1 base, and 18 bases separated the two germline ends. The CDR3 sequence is CASSPTGGMGSGNTIYF. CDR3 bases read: TGTGCCAGCAGTCCAACAGGTGGAATGGGTTCTGGAAACACC. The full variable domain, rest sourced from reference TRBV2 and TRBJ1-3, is EPEVTQTPSHQVTQMGQEVILRCVPISNHLYFYWYRQILGQKVEFLVSFYNNEISEKSEIFDDQFSVERPDGSNFTLKIRSTKLEDSAMYFCASSPTGGMGSGNTIYFGEGSWLTVV.

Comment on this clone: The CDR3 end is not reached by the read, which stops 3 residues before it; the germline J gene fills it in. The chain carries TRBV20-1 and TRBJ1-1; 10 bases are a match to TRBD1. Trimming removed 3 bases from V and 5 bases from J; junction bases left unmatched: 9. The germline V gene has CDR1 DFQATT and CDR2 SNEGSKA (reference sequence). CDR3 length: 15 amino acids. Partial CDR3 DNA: TGCAGTGCTAGCCGACGACAGGGGGCTCGGACTGAA. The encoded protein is CSASRRQGARTE. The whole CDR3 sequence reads CSASRRQGARTEAFF.

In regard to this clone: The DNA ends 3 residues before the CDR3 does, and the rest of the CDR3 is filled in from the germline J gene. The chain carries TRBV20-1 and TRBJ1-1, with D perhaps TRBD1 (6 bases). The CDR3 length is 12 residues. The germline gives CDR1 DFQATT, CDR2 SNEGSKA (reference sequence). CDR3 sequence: CSARRQGLEAFF. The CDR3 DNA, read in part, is TGCAGTGCTAGAAGGCAGGGGTTGGAG.

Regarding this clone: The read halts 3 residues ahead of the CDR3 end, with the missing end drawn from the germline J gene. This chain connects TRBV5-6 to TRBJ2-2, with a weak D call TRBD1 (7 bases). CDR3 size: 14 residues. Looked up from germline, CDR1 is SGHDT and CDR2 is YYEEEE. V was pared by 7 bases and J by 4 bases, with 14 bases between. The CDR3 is CASGTQGGTGELFF. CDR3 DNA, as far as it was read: TGTGCCAGCGGGACCCAGGGGGGCACCGGGGAG.

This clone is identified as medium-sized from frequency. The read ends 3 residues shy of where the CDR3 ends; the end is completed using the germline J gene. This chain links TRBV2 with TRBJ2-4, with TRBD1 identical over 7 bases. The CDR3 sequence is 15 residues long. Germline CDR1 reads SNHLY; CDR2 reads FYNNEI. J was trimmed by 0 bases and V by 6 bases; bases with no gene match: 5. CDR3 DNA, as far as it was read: TGTGCCAGCAGGAGGGACAGCGGAGCCAAAAACATT. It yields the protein CASRRDSGAKNI. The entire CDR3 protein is CASRRDSGAKNIQYF.

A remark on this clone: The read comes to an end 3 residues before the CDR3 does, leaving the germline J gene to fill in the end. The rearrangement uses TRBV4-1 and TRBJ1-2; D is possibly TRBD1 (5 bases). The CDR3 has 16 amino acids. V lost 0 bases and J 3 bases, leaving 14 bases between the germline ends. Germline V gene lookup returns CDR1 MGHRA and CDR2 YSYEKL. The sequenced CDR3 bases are TGCGCCAGCAGCCAAGATGGGGCATTGGGAGACTATGGC. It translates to CASSQDGALGDYG. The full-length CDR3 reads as CASSQDGALGDYGYTF.

Incomplete CDR3 DNA: TGCGCCAGCAGCCTGGGACAGGGCGGAAACTATGGC. Amino acids: CASSLGQGGNYG. The whole CDR3 sequence is CASSLGQGGNYGYTF. V and J are TRBV5-1 and TRBJ1-2; 9 bases map to TRBD1. With the read ending 3 residues before the CDR3 end, the germline J gene is used to fill in that end. Germline CDR1 is SGHRS and CDR2 is YFSETQ. The CDR3 is 15 amino acids. V shed 4 bases, J shed 2 bases, and the junction held 6 bases outside the gene matches.

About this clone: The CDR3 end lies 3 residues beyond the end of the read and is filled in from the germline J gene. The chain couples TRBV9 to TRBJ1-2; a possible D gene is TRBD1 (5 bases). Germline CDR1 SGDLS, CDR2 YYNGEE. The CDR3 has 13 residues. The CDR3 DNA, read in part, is TGTGCCAGCAGCGTCCAGGGAGATGGCGGC. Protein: CASSVQGDGG. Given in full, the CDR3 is CASSVQGDGGYTF.